The present T cell receptor (beta chain) was sequenced within a study of response to subunit inactivated influenza vaccine. Study outcomes and limitations: Few additional T cells are recruited per seasonal influenza vaccination, authors suggested.

TCRdb itself ran the RT-PCR reads through MiXCR, one entry per CDR3 protein. The data hold hundreds of thousands of distinct CDR3 sequences, with less than 10% observed a single time. Turning to this clonotype: The target antigen is unknown.

This TCR was sampled from a man aged 50 to 75 who received an inactivated influenza vaccine. The material sequenced was PBMCs from blood, taken roughly 24 months after vaccination.

CDR3 bases: TGTGCCAGCAGCCGGGGACAGGGTGAAAAACTGTTTTTT. Protein product: CASSRGQGEKLFF. The chain has TRBV7-9 and TRBJ1-4; 9 bases fit TRBD1. Germline V CDR1 and CDR2: SEHNR, FQNEAQ (reference sequence). The CDR3 is made up of 13 amino acids. Trimming took 5 bases from V and 7 from J; bases not matched to a gene: 2.